One and the same sample provided the 13 T cell receptor beta chains below, sequenced in a study of post-analysis software for immune sequencing data. Study results and caveats: Patients used five TRBV segments, including TRBV5-6, TRBV5-1 and TRBV20-1, more often than controls.

The TCR beta cDNA libraries carried unique molecular identifiers. TCRdb ran MiXCR on the PCR reads and lists one entry per CDR3 protein. The sample consists of 250,000 to 300,000 distinct CDR3 sequences, about 38% of them appearing once. The antigens of these receptors remain unknown. What was sequenced was blood. Every receptor here comes from a girl aged 10 to 17 with multiple sclerosis.

Ten or more counts support this clonotype. A clone one base away is much larger, so this may be a read error. The chain is built from TRBV7-2 and TRBJ2-1; unclear D gene. CDR3 length equals 12 residues. In germline, CDR1 is SGHTA, CDR2 FQGNSA. V was trimmed by 1 base and J by 10 bases, leaving 8 bases between them. The CDR3: CASSLVRAEQFF. In DNA form, the CDR3 reads TGTGCCAGCAGCTTAGTACGAGCGGAGCAGTTCTTC.

This clonotype came up many times. The chain joins TRBV6-5 to TRBJ1-1, with 9 bases lining up with TRBD1. V trimming: 4 bases; J trimming: 11 bases; junction bases outside the gene matches: 11. CDR1 MNHEY and CDR2 SVGAGI come from the germline V gene. The CDR3 spans 14 residues. The CDR3 reads CASSSGQGRRRAFF. The DNA for the CDR3 is TGTGCCAGCAGTTCCGGACAGGGGAGAAGACGGGCTTTCTTT.

This clonotype was counted a single time. The chain combines TRBV6-5 with TRBJ1-1; D might be TRBD1 (6 bases). Trimming left V 5 bases short and J 8 bases short, with 15 bases between. Germline V CDR1 and CDR2: MNHEY, SVGAGI. This CDR3 has 13 amino acids. CDR3 sequence reads: CASSKPTGREAFF. In nucleotides, the CDR3 is TGTGCCAGCAGTAAACCAACAGGGCGGGAAGCTTTCTTT.

A word on this clonotype: This clone may be a read error of a much larger clone one base away. The chain has TRBV7-9 and TRBJ2-7; TRBD2 aligns across 8 bases. Per the germline V gene, CDR1 is SEHNR and CDR2 is FQNEAQ (reference sequence). V shed 1 base and J 3 bases; nucleotides not matched to a gene: 2. This CDR3 is built from 14 residues. The CDR3 protein is CASSLDSGVYEQYF. The CDR3 DNA reads as TGTGCCAGCAGCTTAGATAGCGGGGTCTACGAGCAGTACTTC.

A few counts support this clonotype. CDR3 sequence reads: CASSDQEEGVSPLHF. In DNA form, the CDR3 reads TGTGCCAGCAGCGATCAAGAGGAGGGTGTATCACCCCTCCACTTT. The chain recombines TRBV6-2 or TRBV6-3 with TRBJ1-6, with D hard to call. Trimming took off 6 bases at V and 10 bases at J, with 19 bases between the two ends. The CDR3 has 15 amino acids. Germline lookup yields CDR1 MNHEY and CDR2 SVGEGT.

Points on this clonotype: A clone one base away is much larger, so this may be a read error. This rearrangement joins TRBV13 to TRBJ2-3; D is uncertain. The germline gives CDR1 PRHDT, CDR2 FYEKMQ (reference sequence). The CDR3 runs to 15 residues. The V end lost 2 bases, the J end lost 2 bases, and 11 bases lay between the germline ends. The CDR3 DNA follows: TGTGCCAGCAGCTTAATGGAAGGTCCCACAGATACGCAGTATTTT. Translated, it gives CASSLMEGPTDTQYF.

As regards this clonotype: Because the CDR3's place on the DNA is in doubt, the DNA is left out and the CDR3 is given as listed by TCRdb. This rearrangement joins TRBV20-1 to TRBJ1-2; the table names TRBD1, a call not compared with the DNA. The CDR3 numbers 14 amino acids, ends counted. The germline V gene encodes CDR1 DFQATT and CDR2 SNEGSKA (reference sequence). CDR3 region: CSALNGGMGYGCTF.

The chain couples TRBV19 to TRBJ1-6, with 7 bases aligning to TRBD1. The ends lost 5 bases at V and 10 bases at J; junction bases unmatched: 11. The CDR3 runs 15 residues. Germline loops: CDR1 LNHDA, CDR2 SQIVND (reference sequence). The CDR3 DNA is TGTGCCAGTAGTGGACAGGACCGGCGCTACTCACCCCTCCACTTT. Protein product: CASSGQDRRYSPLHF.

CDR3 in amino acids: CASSLGQGLAYEQYF. In DNA, the CDR3 is TGTGCCAGCAGCTTAGGTCAGGGGCTGGCCTACGAGCAGTACTTC. The chain employs TRBV7-2 and TRBJ2-4, with D perhaps matching TRBD1 (6 bases). The J call may not be correct, given that the DNA end is closer to TRBJ2-7. The CDR3 totals 15 residues. Germline V gives CDR1 SGHTA, CDR2 FQGNSA.

This clonotype was counted ten times or more. The CDR3 is CASSPSLATPGANVLTF. The CDR3 DNA sequence: TGTGCCAGCAGCCCGAGCCTAGCGACTCCTGGGGCCAACGTCCTGACTTTC. This chain connects TRBV9 to TRBJ2-6; weak D call: TRBD2 (6 bases). The V gene lost 4 bases and the J gene lost 2 bases, with 16 bases spanning the gap. CDR1 SGDLS and CDR2 YYNGEE come from the germline V gene. CDR3 length equals 17 residues.

This clonotype has a single count. The chain joins TRBV12-3 or TRBV12-4 to TRBJ2-3, with D possibly being TRBD2 (8 bases). The V end was cut by 2 bases, the J end by 11 bases, with 20 bases between. The CDR3 runs 15 residues. The CDR3 is CASSLLIAGTDVQYF. The CDR3 DNA follows: TGTGCCAGCAGTTTACTCATAGCGGGGACAGATGTGCAGTATTTT.

This clonotype came up many times. This chain joins TRBV25-1 and TRBJ2-1; a possible D gene is TRBD2 (6 bases). The CDR3 sequence is 15 residues long. Looked up from germline, CDR1 is MGHDK and CDR2 is SYGVNS. Trimming removed 2 bases at V and 0 bases at J, with 8 bases between. The CDR3 DNA is TGTGCCAGCAGTGAACGGGGGAGCTCCTACAATGAGCAGTTCTTC. Amino acid sequence: CASSERGSSYNEQFF.

This clonotype has ten or more counts. V usage is TRBV29-1 and J usage is TRBJ2-5; D not resolved. The germline V and J ends were trimmed by 4 bases and 5 bases, with 8 bases remaining between them. In germline, CDR1 is SQVTM, CDR2 ANQGSEA. CDR3 length equals 11 residues. The CDR3 is CSVVGSETQYF. The CDR3 DNA is TGCAGCGTTGTGGGTTCCGAGACCCAGTACTTC.